The sample holds one count of the clone carrying this T cell receptor beta chain. Its antigen is as yet unknown. The data belong to a study of T cell repertoires in cytomegalovirus infection. Study-level information: Indicated by public TCR beta signatures were CMV infection and matching HLA type. General study points: HLA-C-restricted TCR beta clonotypes specific for CMV led the ex vivo response.

V was trimmed by 5 bases and J by 7 bases, leaving 21 bases between them. Per germline, CDR1 DFQATT and CDR2 SNEGSKA (reference sequence). The CDR3 extends over 15 amino acids. From the reads, TCRdb called clonotypes with MiXCR, one entry per CDR3 protein. The sample carries approximately 390,000 distinct CDR3 sequences, approximately 30% recorded once. This TCR came from a human donor in good health (CMV status not recorded). Some clones in this sample may be carry-over from other donors' samples. The V and J genes are TRBV20-1 and TRBJ2-1; D remains ambiguous. Sequences were derived from cultured PBMCs, sampled from culture after CMV antigen stimulation. The CDR3 sequence is CSAVDGAVLTNEQFF. The CDR3 DNA reads as TGCAGTGCTGTGGACGGCGCAGTTCTTACAAATGAGCAGTTCTTC.